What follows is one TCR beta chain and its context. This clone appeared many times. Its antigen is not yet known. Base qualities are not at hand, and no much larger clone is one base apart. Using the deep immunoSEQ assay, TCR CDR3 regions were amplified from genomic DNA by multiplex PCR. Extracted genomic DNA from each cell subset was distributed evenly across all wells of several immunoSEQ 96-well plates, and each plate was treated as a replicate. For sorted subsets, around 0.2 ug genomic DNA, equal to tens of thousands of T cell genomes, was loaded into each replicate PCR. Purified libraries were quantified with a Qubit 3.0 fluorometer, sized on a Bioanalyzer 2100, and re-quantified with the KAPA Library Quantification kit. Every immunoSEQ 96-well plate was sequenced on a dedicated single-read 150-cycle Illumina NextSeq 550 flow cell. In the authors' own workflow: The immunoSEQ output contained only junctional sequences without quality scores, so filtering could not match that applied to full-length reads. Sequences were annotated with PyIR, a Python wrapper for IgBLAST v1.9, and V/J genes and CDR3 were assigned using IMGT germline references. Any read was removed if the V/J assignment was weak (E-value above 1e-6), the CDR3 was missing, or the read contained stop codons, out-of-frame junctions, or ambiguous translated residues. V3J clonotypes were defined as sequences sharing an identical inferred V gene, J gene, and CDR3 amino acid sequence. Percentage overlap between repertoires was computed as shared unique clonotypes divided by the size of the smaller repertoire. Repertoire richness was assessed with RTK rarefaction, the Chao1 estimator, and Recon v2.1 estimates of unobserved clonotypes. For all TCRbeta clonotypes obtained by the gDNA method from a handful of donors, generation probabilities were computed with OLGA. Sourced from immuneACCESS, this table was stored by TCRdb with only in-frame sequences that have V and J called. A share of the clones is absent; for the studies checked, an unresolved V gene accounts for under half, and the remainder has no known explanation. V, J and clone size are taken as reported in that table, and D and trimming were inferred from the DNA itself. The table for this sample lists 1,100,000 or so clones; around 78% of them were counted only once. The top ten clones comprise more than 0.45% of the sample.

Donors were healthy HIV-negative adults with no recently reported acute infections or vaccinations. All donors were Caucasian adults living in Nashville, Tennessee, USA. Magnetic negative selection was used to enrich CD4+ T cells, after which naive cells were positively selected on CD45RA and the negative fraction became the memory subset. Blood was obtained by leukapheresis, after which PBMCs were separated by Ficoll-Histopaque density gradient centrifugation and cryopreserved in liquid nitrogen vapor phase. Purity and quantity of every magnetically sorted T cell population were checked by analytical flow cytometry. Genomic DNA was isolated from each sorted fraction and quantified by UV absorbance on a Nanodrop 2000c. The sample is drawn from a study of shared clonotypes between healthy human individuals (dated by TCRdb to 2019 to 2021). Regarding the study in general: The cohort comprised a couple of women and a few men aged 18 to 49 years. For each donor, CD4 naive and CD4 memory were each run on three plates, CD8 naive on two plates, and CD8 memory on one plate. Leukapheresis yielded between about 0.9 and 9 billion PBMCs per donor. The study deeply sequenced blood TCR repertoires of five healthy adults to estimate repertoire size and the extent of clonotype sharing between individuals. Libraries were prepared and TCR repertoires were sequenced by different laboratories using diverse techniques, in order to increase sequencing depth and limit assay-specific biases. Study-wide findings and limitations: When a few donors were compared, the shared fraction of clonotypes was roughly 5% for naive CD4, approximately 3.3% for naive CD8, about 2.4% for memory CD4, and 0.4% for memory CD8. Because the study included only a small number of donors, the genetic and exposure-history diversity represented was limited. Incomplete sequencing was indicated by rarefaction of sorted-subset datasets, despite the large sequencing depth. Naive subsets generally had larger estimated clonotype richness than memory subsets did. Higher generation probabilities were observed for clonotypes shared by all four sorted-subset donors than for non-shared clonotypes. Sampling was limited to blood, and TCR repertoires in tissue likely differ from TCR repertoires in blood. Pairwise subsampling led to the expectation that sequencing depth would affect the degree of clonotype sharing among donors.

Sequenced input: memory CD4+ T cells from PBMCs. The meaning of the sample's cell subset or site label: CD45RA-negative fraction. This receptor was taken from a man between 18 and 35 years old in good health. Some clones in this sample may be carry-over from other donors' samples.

The CDR3: CASSYSQGKNIQYF. The DNA sequence is given as TGTGCCAGCAGTTACTCACAGGGTAAAAACATTCAGTACTTC. The chain was built from TRBV6-6 and TRBJ2-4, with a tentative D gene TRBD1 over 6 matching bases. CDR1 MNHNY and CDR2 SVGAGI are derived from the germline V gene (reference sequence). CDR3 length: 14 amino acids, cysteine to phenylalanine. Only the CDR3 part of the read is kept: 42 bases, read in frame from the first base. Trimming at the junction amounts to 0 bases on V and 4 bases on J, and the germline ends lie 7 bases apart.